There are a few counts of the clone carrying this T cell receptor beta chain. The sample originates from a study of blood T cell repertoires in COVID-19. Germline V CDR1 and CDR2: LNHDA, SQIVND (reference sequence). The CDR3 loop spans 13 amino acids. The V end was cut by 3 bases, the J end by 6 bases, with 9 bases between. Profiled with immunoSEQ multiplex PCR; TCRdb holds only in-frame clones, not every one. The repertoire has 200,000 to 300,000 clones, approximately 86% of them found once; the top ten carry nearly 2%. This receptor was obtained from a man between 25 and 39 years old with active or convalescent COVID-19. The genes are TRBV19 and TRBJ1-5; D gene uncertain. Sequencing was performed on peripheral blood. In nucleotides, the CDR3 is TGTGCCAGTAGTATCTTAAAGAGTCAGCCCCAGCATTTT. It encodes CASSILKSQPQHF.